A single sample is the source of the 29 T cell receptor beta chains below, sequenced in a study of post-analysis software for immune sequencing data. The study, taken as a whole, reports: Controls had lower frequencies than patients of a few TRBV segments, which included TRBV5-6, TRBV5-1 and TRBV20-1.

Antigens of these TCRs are unknown. cDNA libraries of TCR beta carried unique molecular identifiers. TCRdb re-derived calls from the PCR reads in MiXCR, one entry per CDR3 protein. This table has some 800,000 distinct CDR3 sequences, just over 45% appearing once. Material: blood. All receptors come from a girl aged 5 to 17 with multiple sclerosis.

This clonotype showed up just a few times. The chain has TRBV7-9 and TRBJ2-6, with D hard to call. The CDR3 is 16 amino acids. Trimming pared 8 bases from V and 4 bases from J, leaving 18 bases between. In germline, CDR1 is SEHNR, CDR2 FQNEAQ (reference sequence). The CDR3 DNA reads TGTGCCAGCTTCGAGACGGGTTCTGAGGGGGCCAACGTCCTGACTTTC. It yields the protein CASFETGSEGANVLTF.

This clonotype appeared once. V is TRBV20-1 and J is TRBJ1-5; D remains ambiguous. Germline assignment: CDR1 DFQATT and CDR2 SNEGSKA (reference sequence). CDR3 length: 15 residues. V was cut by 3 bases and J by 6 bases, with 18 bases left in between. The CDR3 region is CSASSVGNNRQPQHF. The CDR3 bases are TGCAGTGCTAGCAGTGTGGGGAATAATCGTCAGCCCCAGCATTTT.

The chain links TRBV2 to TRBJ2-5, with D perhaps matching TRBD2 (5 bases). The germline CDR1 and CDR2 sequences are SNHLY and FYNNEI. The CDR3 is 14 residues long. Trimming took off 8 bases at V and 2 bases at J, with 15 bases between the two ends. Here the CDR3 DNA reads TGTGCCAGCGGGGTAGTAGCGCCTCAAGAGACCCAGTACTTC. Translation gives CASGVVAPQETQYF. The whole variable domain, remainder taken from reference TRBV2 and TRBJ2-5, is EPEVTQTPSHQVTQMGQEVILRCVPISNHLYFYWYRQILGQKVEFLVSFYNNEISEKSEIFDDQFSVERPDGSNFTLKIRSTKLEDSAMYFCASGVVAPQETQYFGPGTRLLVL.

The rearrangement joins TRBV7-8 to TRBJ2-5, with 12 positions matching TRBD2. Germline V gene data show CDR1 as SGHVS and CDR2 as FQNEAQ. With 6 bases clipped from V and 5 bases from J, the junction kept 10 bases outside the gene matches. CDR3 size: 16 residues. The CDR3 nucleotides read TGTGCCAGCAGTCCCCGACTAGCGGGAGCGGGGGAGACCCAGTACTTC. This gives the protein CASSPRLAGAGETQYF. Looking up the rest from reference TRBV7-8 and TRBJ2-5 gives the full variable domain: GAGVSQSPRYKVAKRGQDVALRCDPISGHVSLFWYQQALGQGPEFLTYFQNEAQLDKSGLPSDRFFAERPEGSVSTLKIQRTQQEDSAVYLCASSPRLAGAGETQYFGPGTRLLVL.

The V call is TRBV28, the J call TRBJ2-3; 9 bases align to TRBD2. The V segment lost 0 bases and the J segment 5 bases; nucleotides outside the gene matches: 6. CDR1 is MDHEN, CDR2 SYDVKM, per germline. The CDR3 spans 16 residues. DNA of the CDR3: TGTGCCAGCAGTTTATGGCGGGAGGGGGCTAAAGATACGCAGTATTTT. Amino acids: CASSLWREGAKDTQYF.

This chain uses TRBV7-9 with TRBJ2-1; tentative D call: TRBD2 (6 bases). Germline V gene sequence: CDR1 SEHNR, CDR2 FQNEAQ (reference sequence). CDR3 length equals 14 residues. Trimming removed 4 bases at V and 4 bases at J, with 11 bases between. The CDR3 protein is CASSSTGGYNEQFF. The DNA for the CDR3 is TGTGCCAGCAGCTCCACTGGGGGGTACAATGAGCAGTTCTTC.

V gene TRBV5-1 combines with J gene TRBJ2-1; 11 bases match TRBD2. Germline V gene sequence: CDR1 SGHRS, CDR2 YFSETQ. The CDR3 consists of 17 residues. V trimming: 2 bases; J trimming: 6 bases; junction bases outside the gene matches: 10. The CDR3 here is CASSFSLAGGLGNEQFF. The CDR3 DNA sequence: TGCGCCAGCAGCTTTTCCCTAGCGGGAGGATTGGGCAATGAGCAGTTCTTC.

About this clonotype: Compared with germline, one end of the junction differs, possibly owing to a read error. CDR3 protein: CASSYSTSGSVYSEQFF. The CDR3 DNA reads as TGTGCCAGCAGTTACTCGACTAGCGGGAGCGTTTACAGTGAGCAGTTCTTC. This chain joins TRBV6-7 and TRBJ2-1; TRBD2 matches at 12 bases. TRBV6-7 is given ORF status, its function remaining uncertain. This CDR3 has 17 amino acids.

This chain links TRBV3-1 with TRBJ1-2; D remains unclear. V was clipped by 0 bases and J by 2 bases, with 7 bases between them. The CDR3 is 14 amino acids. Germline CDR1 LGHDT, CDR2 YNNKEL (reference sequence). This chain's CDR3 is CASSQEPKNYGYTF. CDR3 coding DNA: TGTGCCAGCAGCCAAGAACCCAAAAACTATGGCTACACCTTC.

This sequence joins TRBV12-3 or TRBV12-4 and TRBJ2-5; D is uncertain. CDR3 length: 14 residues. V was pared by 2 bases and J by 4 bases, with 11 bases between. CDR3 sequence (DNA): TGTGCCAGCAGTTTATTGACCCTACTAGAGACCCAGTACTTC. It codes for CASSLLTLLETQYF.

J is TRBJ2-4 and V is TRBV5-1; TRBD1 matches at 9 bases. The DNA end favors TRBJ2-7, so the J call may be wrong. Germline V lookup: CDR1 SGHRS, CDR2 YFSETQ. The CDR3 contains 14 residues. Here the CDR3 DNA reads TGCGCCAGCAGCCCGGGGGGACAGGGAGGCGAGCAGTACTTC. It is translated as CASSPGGQGGEQYF.

In its sample, this clonotype was seen a few times. This chain uses TRBV12-3 or TRBV12-4 with TRBJ2-7; 7 nucleotides align to TRBD2. CDR3 size: 13 residues. V lost 6 bases, J lost 5 bases, and 7 bases stayed unmatched. The CDR3, as DNA: TGTGCCAGCAGCCGTCGGGAGGCCCACGAGCAGTACTTC. Protein: CASSRREAHEQYF.

This clonotype was seen ten or more times. The chain employs TRBV27 and TRBJ2-7; no definite D call. Trimming shortened V by 1 base and J by 6 bases, and 4 bases separated the two germline ends. In germline, CDR1 is MNHEY, CDR2 SMNVEV (reference sequence). The CDR3 consists of 11 residues. In nucleotides, the CDR3 is TGTGCCAGCAGTTTATTCGGCGAGCAGTACTTC. Residues: CASSLFGEQYF.

This clonotype was counted only a few times. This sequence joins TRBV7-9 and TRBJ2-1, with D possibly being TRBD1 or TRBD2 (5 bases each). The V end lost 3 bases, the J end lost 8 bases, and 14 bases lay between the germline ends. The V gene's germline CDR1 is SEHNR and CDR2 FQNEAQ (reference sequence). The CDR3 consists of 14 residues. The CDR3 sequence: CASSLVRGDDEQFF. The CDR3 nucleotides are TGTGCCAGCAGCTTGGTGAGGGGCGACGATGAGCAGTTCTTC.

In DNA, the CDR3 is TGCGCCAGCAGCCAAGTTTCCCTAGCGGGGTACAATGAGCAGTTCTTC. It yields the protein CASSQVSLAGYNEQFF. This chain connects TRBV4-3 to TRBJ2-1; 9 nucleotides align to TRBD2. The CDR3 has 16 amino acids. Germline V gene data show CDR1 as LGHNA and CDR2 as YSLEER. V lost 1 base to trimming and J lost 4 bases; unmatched junction nucleotides: 5.

This clonotype was observed a single time. At one boundary the junction diverges from the germline segment, which might be a read error. This CDR3 is CACSAGPNTEAFF. The CDR3 nucleotides are TGTGCCTGCAGTGCGGGACCGAACACTGAAGCTTTCTTT. This chain connects TRBV12-3 or TRBV12-4 to TRBJ1-1, with D possibly matching TRBD1 (5 bases). The CDR3 sequence is 13 residues long.

The rearrangement joins TRBV6-5 to TRBJ2-1; 7 positions match TRBD2. V trimming: 2 bases; J trimming: 4 bases; junction bases outside the gene matches: 8. Germline CDR1 and CDR2: MNHEY and SVGAGI. CDR3 size: 16 residues. The CDR3 sequence is CASSYGRAESYNEQFF. The CDR3 bases are TGTGCCAGCAGTTACGGGAGGGCCGAGTCTTACAATGAGCAGTTCTTC.

V gene TRBV15 combines with J gene TRBJ2-7, with D possibly TRBD2 on 6 matching bases. V lost 6 bases, J lost 3 bases, and 12 bases lay in between. The CDR3 extends over 13 amino acids. Germline CDR1 is LNHNV and CDR2 is YYDKDF (reference sequence). Written as DNA, the CDR3 is TGTGCCACCAGTAGCGGATCTTTCTACGAGCAGTACTTC. Encoded protein: CATSSGSFYEQYF.

V usage is TRBV7-2 and J usage is TRBJ2-2, with D unclear. Germline lookup yields CDR1 SGHTA and CDR2 FQGNSA. The CDR3 consists of 15 residues. The V end lost 1 base, the J end lost 2 bases, and 8 bases lay between the germline ends. This CDR3 reads CASSLDSGNTGELFF. CDR3 in DNA: TGTGCCAGCAGCTTAGACTCGGGTAACACCGGGGAGCTGTTTTTT.

The chain couples TRBV27 to TRBJ2-7; 7 bases match TRBD2. Losses at the gene ends were 5 bases for V and 2 bases for J; bases not matched to a gene: 12. Per germline, CDR1 MNHEY and CDR2 SMNVEV (reference sequence). CDR3 length equals 16 residues. CDR3 residues: CASSPTSRSPAYEQYF. CDR3 sequence (DNA): TGTGCCAGCAGTCCGACTAGCCGGAGTCCGGCCTACGAGCAGTACTTC.

The chain carries TRBV10-3 and TRBJ2-2; tentatively, D is TRBD1 or TRBD2 (6 bases each). Trimming cost V 6 bases and J 1 base, with 18 bases left between them. CDR1 and CDR2 (germline): ENHRY, SYGVKD. This CDR3 has 17 residues. CDR3: CAIRLDRLAWNTGELFF. The CDR3, as DNA: TGTGCCATCAGACTCGACAGGCTAGCGTGGAACACCGGGGAGCTGTTTTTT.

This clonotype was detected only a few times. The gene calls are TRBV29-1 and TRBJ1-2, with D possibly being TRBD1 (6 bases). CDR1 is SQVTM, CDR2 ANQGSEA, per germline. CDR3 length equals 12 residues. Trimming cost V 5 bases and J 2 bases, with 9 bases left between them. The CDR3 sequence: CSVTQGNYGYTF. The CDR3, as DNA: TGCAGCGTTACCCAGGGGAACTATGGCTACACCTTC.

The V and J genes are TRBV6-2 or TRBV6-3 and TRBJ1-2; D is uncertain. The CDR3 has 14 residues. The germline V and J ends were trimmed by 2 bases and 11 bases, with 18 bases remaining between them. Per the germline V gene, CDR1 is MNHEY and CDR2 is SVGEGT. The CDR3, as DNA: TGTGCCAGCAGTTACCGGAGGGCCGGTGGGGATTACACCTTC. Amino acid sequence: CASSYRRAGGDYTF.

This clonotype came up a few times. The V gene is TRBV29-1, the J gene TRBJ2-3, with D tentatively TRBD1 or TRBD2 (6 bases each). The CDR3 contains 14 residues. Germline values: CDR1 SQVTM, CDR2 ANQGSEA. The germline V and J ends were trimmed by 8 bases and 0 bases, with 15 bases remaining between them. The CDR3, as DNA: TGCAGCTCGGGGGACACCACTAGCACAGATACGCAGTATTTT. Translating gives CSSGDTTSTDTQYF.

The V and J genes are TRBV6-6 and TRBJ1-5; 8 bases map to TRBD1. The V gene's germline CDR1 is MNHNY and CDR2 SVGAGI (reference sequence). V shed 4 bases and J 6 bases; nucleotides not matched to a gene: 2. CDR3 length: 13 residues. The CDR3 protein is CASSSDRGQPQHF. As DNA, the CDR3 is TGTGCCAGCAGTTCTGACAGGGGTCAGCCCCAGCATTTT.

The CDR3 DNA reads TGCAGTGCTAGACCCGGCGGGGGCAATCAGCCCCAGCATTTT. It specifies CSARPGGGNQPQHF. This sequence joins TRBV20-1 and TRBJ1-5; D not certain. Germline CDR1 and CDR2: DFQATT and SNEGSKA (reference sequence). V dropped 2 bases and J dropped 2 bases, with 10 bases sitting between them. CDR3 length equals 14 residues.

In its sample, this clonotype was seen a few times. The chain couples TRBV9 to TRBJ2-3; 8 bases map to TRBD1. The CDR3 has 16 residues. V shed 0 bases and J 0 bases; nucleotides not matched to a gene: 3. Germline V gene lookup returns CDR1 SGDLS and CDR2 YYNGEE. This CDR3 is CASSVVGQGSTDTQYF. As DNA, the CDR3 is TGTGCCAGCAGCGTAGTCGGACAGGGTAGCACAGATACGCAGTATTTT.

This chain connects TRBV20-1 to TRBJ2-7; D is perhaps TRBD2 (5 bases). Germline CDR1 and CDR2: DFQATT and SNEGSKA (reference sequence). CDR3 length: 12 amino acids. V dropped 7 bases and J dropped 7 bases, with 17 bases sitting between them. For the CDR3, the DNA is TGCAGTGTTAGTCCTCCGGGGAAAGAGCAGTACTTC. Amino acid sequence: CSVSPPGKEQYF.

This clonotype was detected only a few times. The rearrangement uses TRBV2 and TRBJ2-5, with 15 bases lining up with TRBD2. Per the germline V gene, CDR1 is SNHLY and CDR2 is FYNNEI. J lost 4 bases, V lost 2 bases, and 2 bases had no gene match. The CDR3 length is 16 residues. The CDR3 bases are TGTGCCAGCAGTGAATGGACTAGCGGGAGGGGAGAGACCCAGTACTTC. Amino acids: CASSEWTSGRGETQYF.